The 20 T cell receptor beta chains in this list originate from one sample, sequenced in a study of CD8+ T cells in alopecia areata. RNA, once extracted, was reverse transcribed into cDNA for use as the sequencing template. Method: immunoSEQ multiplex PCR; TCRdb's copy keeps in-frame clones and lacks some. Found here are fewer than 250,000 clones, 64% of them singletons; the top ten hold roughly 4.2%. Described treatment: oral pan-JAK inhibitor, 5-10 mg twice daily. This specimen consisted of CD4+ T cells sorted from blood, obtained at week 4, from a patient treated with tofacitinib. The receptors were sampled from a human donor with alopecia areata.

The V gene is TRBV2, the J gene TRBJ1-5; D is perhaps TRBD1 (5 bases). V gave up 7 bases and J gave up 2 bases, with 12 bases separating them. The CDR3 totals 14 residues. CDR1 is SNHLY and CDR2 is FYNNEI in the germline V gene. CDR3 nucleotide sequence: TGTGCCAGCAAGTCCCAGGGAGGCAATCAGCCCCAGCATTTT. Translation gives CASKSQGGNQPQHF.

The V gene is TRBV5-1, the J gene TRBJ2-7, with TRBD1 as a possible D gene (6 bases). Germline V gene sequence: CDR1 SGHRS, CDR2 YFSETQ. Trimming took 4 bases from V and 7 from J, leaving 15 bases between them. CDR3 size: 13 residues. This chain's CDR3 is CASSPRAQGEQYF. The CDR3 nucleotides read TGCGCCAGCAGCCCAAGGGCCCAGGGGGAGCAGTACTTC.

Turning to this clone: The same CDR3 also results from other DNA sequences found in this sample. The chain has TRBV29-1 and TRBJ1-1; no firm D call. The V gene lost 5 bases and the J gene lost 5 bases, with 6 bases spanning the gap. CDR1 is SQVTM, CDR2 ANQGSEA, per germline. The CDR3 spans 10 residues. CDR3 amino acids: CSVRNTEAFF. CDR3 sequence (DNA): TGCAGCGTTCGGAATACTGAAGCTTTCTTT.

In its sample, this clone was seen a few times. The junction and the germline gene differ at one end; a read error may be behind it. The rearrangement joins TRBV4-2 to TRBJ2-7, with 7 bases identical to TRBD1. CDR1 LGHNA and CDR2 YNFKEQ come from the germline V gene. This CDR3 region has 15 residues. CDR3 amino acids: CASSPRGTGALEVVF. The CDR3 DNA reads as TGTGCCAGCAGCCCCCGTGGAACAGGGGCACTGGAGGTGGTCTTC.

This clone has a handful of counts. The V gene is TRBV7-8, the J gene TRBJ1-3; D gene uncertain. Deletions cut 1 base from V and 2 bases from J, with 6 bases between. This CDR3 comprises 14 residues. Germline CDR1 SGHVS, CDR2 FQNEAQ. CDR3 sequence: CASSLDWTGNTIYF. In nucleotides, the CDR3 is TGTGCCAGCAGCTTAGACTGGACTGGAAACACCATATATTTT.

The chain employs TRBV30 and TRBJ1-1, with D possibly being TRBD1 (5 bases). Deletions cut 0 bases from V and 4 bases from J, with 12 bases between. Germline V gene sequence: CDR1 GTSNPN, CDR2 SVGIG (reference sequence). The CDR3 covers 14 residues. CDR3 protein: CAWSVGGWSTEAFF. The CDR3 bases are TGTGCCTGGAGTGTTGGGGGTTGGAGCACTGAAGCTTTCTTT.

V gene TRBV4-2 combines with J gene TRBJ2-7; 11 nucleotides agree with TRBD1. Trimming at V came to 4 bases and at J to 6 bases, leaving 5 bases not matched to a gene. The germline V gene encodes CDR1 LGHNA and CDR2 YNFKEQ. The CDR3 totals 14 residues. CDR3 residues: CASSPGQGASEQYF. CDR3 nucleotides: TGTGCCAGCAGCCCAGGACAGGGGGCCTCCGAGCAGTACTTC.

The CDR3 loop reads CASSEGLLQEQYF. In nucleotides, the CDR3 is TGTGCCAGCAGTGAAGGCCTCCTCCAGGAGCAGTACTTC. The chain joins TRBV6-1 to TRBJ2-7; D unresolved. V was trimmed by 1 base and J by 7 bases, leaving 11 bases between them. The CDR3 loop spans 13 amino acids. From germline, CDR1 is MNHNS and CDR2 SASEGT.

The chain couples TRBV7-2 to TRBJ2-3; 8 nucleotides match TRBD2. Germline CDR1 and CDR2: SGHTA and FQGNSA. This CDR3 contains 19 residues. The J segment lost 9 bases and the V segment lost 1 base, leaving 21 bases of the junction unmatched. The DNA of the CDR3 is TGTGCCAGCAGCTTAGTGGGGGTCCGAGCGGGAGCGGGTGGGTTGACGCAGTATTTT. Amino acids: CASSLVGVRAGAGGLTQYF.

The chain uses TRBV19 and TRBJ2-7, with D perhaps being TRBD1 or TRBD2 (5 bases each). This CDR3 is 15 amino acids long. V lost 10 bases to trimming and J lost 0 bases, with 19 bases between them. Germline lookup yields CDR1 LNHDA and CDR2 SQIVND (reference sequence). The CDR3 nucleotides are TGTGCCACATCAGGGTTGTGGGGGAACTCCTACGAGCAGTACTTC. Protein product: CATSGLWGNSYEQYF.

The sample holds a few counts of this clone. The chain links TRBV13 to TRBJ1-2; TRBD1 matches 7 bases. Trimming removed 5 bases from V and 9 bases from J; junction bases left unmatched: 15. Germline V gene sequence: CDR1 PRHDT, CDR2 FYEKMQ (reference sequence). This CDR3 comprises 15 residues. CDR3 sequence reads: CASSRWDSFLKSYTF. As DNA, the CDR3 is TGTGCCAGCAGCCGATGGGACAGCTTTCTGAAAAGCTACACCTTC.

The chain combines TRBV4-3 with TRBJ1-5; 7 nucleotides line up with TRBD1. V shed 0 bases, J shed 7 bases, and the junction held 6 bases outside the gene matches. CDR3 length: 15 amino acids. Germline assignment: CDR1 LGHNA and CDR2 YSLEER. CDR3 in DNA: TGCGCCAGCAGCCAAGATTGGACAGGTCGGCAGCCCCAGCATTTT. Its protein is CASSQDWTGRQPQHF.

This clone was seen a handful of times. The chain is built from TRBV29-1 and TRBJ2-3; D uncertain. Trimming pared 6 bases from V and 0 bases from J, leaving 10 bases between. CDR1 is SQVTM and CDR2 is ANQGSEA in the germline V gene. The CDR3 totals 13 residues. CDR3 bases: TGCAGCGTCACACGAACTAGCACAGATACGCAGTATTTT. Amino acids: CSVTRTSTDTQYF.

This clone turned up a few times. Other nucleotide sequences from this sample produce the same CDR3. The chain has TRBV7-9 and TRBJ1-2, with no clear D. Germline V gene data show CDR1 as SEHNR and CDR2 as FQNEAQ (reference sequence). CDR3 size: 13 residues. The germline V and J ends were trimmed by 3 bases and 2 bases, with 7 bases remaining between them. CDR3 residues: CASSFGQNYGYTF. The CDR3, as DNA: TGTGCCAGCAGCTTCGGGCAGAACTATGGCTACACCTTC.

The chain employs TRBV19 and TRBJ1-2; 9 bases are a match to TRBD1. The CDR3 has 15 amino acids. J lost 5 bases, V lost 2 bases, and 6 bases had no gene match. Germline CDR1 and CDR2: LNHDA and SQIVND (reference sequence). CDR3 amino acids: CASSIPTGGPYGYTF. Here the CDR3 DNA reads TGTGCCAGTAGTATACCGACAGGGGGTCCGTATGGCTACACCTTC.

The chain is built from TRBV30 and TRBJ1-2; D uncertain. The germline V gene encodes CDR1 GTSNPN and CDR2 SVGIG (reference sequence). Trimming stripped 2 bases from V and 0 bases from J, with 4 bases between. The CDR3 spans 12 residues. The CDR3 region is CAWSRTNYGYTF. The CDR3 nucleotides read TGTGCCTGGAGTAGAACTAACTATGGCTACACCTTC.

The genes are TRBV30 and TRBJ2-2, with 12 positions matching TRBD2. Germline CDR1 is GTSNPN and CDR2 is SVGIG (reference sequence). The CDR3 spans 15 residues. V shed 2 bases and J 15 bases; nucleotides not matched to a gene: 13. CDR3 residues: CAWSTARLAGAAVFF. The CDR3 DNA reads as TGTGCCTGGAGTACCGCTCGACTAGCGGGGGCCGCCGTGTTTTTT.

The chain's CDR3 is CASSRRDRGRTEAFF. DNA of the CDR3: TGTGCCAGCAGCCGGCGGGACAGGGGTCGCACTGAAGCTTTCTTT. The chain has TRBV6-5 and TRBJ1-1; 10 bases fit TRBD1. Germline V gene sequence: CDR1 MNHEY, CDR2 SVGAGI. CDR3 size: 15 residues. Losses at the gene ends were 6 bases for V and 4 bases for J; bases not matched to a gene: 8.

The genes are TRBV6-5 and TRBJ1-2, with a tentative D call TRBD1 (5 bases). Deletions cut 4 bases from V and 10 bases from J, with 13 bases between. CDR1 and CDR2 (germline): MNHEY, SVGAGI. The CDR3 totals 12 residues. The CDR3 spells CASSSMGTFYTF. CDR3 nucleotide sequence: TGTGCCAGCAGTTCCATGGGGACCTTCTACACCTTC.

The rearrangement links TRBV4-3 to TRBJ1-2; 9 nucleotides align to TRBD1. From germline, CDR1 is LGHNA and CDR2 YSLEER. The V segment lost 0 bases and the J segment 7 bases; nucleotides outside the gene matches: 9. There are 16 residues in the CDR3. The CDR3 region has the DNA TGCGCCAGCAGCCAAGAACCCGGGACAGGGTCTGGTGGCTACACCTTC. Translated: CASSQEPGTGSGGYTF.